Presented here are 15 T cell receptor beta chains from one specimen sequenced in a study of CD4 T cells in relation to SARS-CoV-2 and coronaviruses. What these receptors recognize is not known. Before the COVID-19 pandemic, during about 2010-2018, CD4+ T cells were taken from unexposed donors. Isolation of CD4+ T cells took place after approximately 11 days in culture. Sequencing used immunoSEQ multiplex PCR; TCRdb keeps in-frame clones, though not all of them. The repertoire holds roughly 20,000 clones, with around four fifths as singletons. Sequences were obtained from CD4+ T cells from PBMCs, cultured in vitro. The source is a human donor in good health.

The sample holds a few counts of this clone. The V gene is TRBV10-3, the J gene TRBJ1-6; D possibly corresponds to TRBD1 (6 bases). Germline V gene sequence: CDR1 ENHRY, CDR2 SYGVKD. The CDR3 consists of 16 residues. With 7 bases removed from V and 6 bases from J, the gap between germline ends came to 19 bases. The DNA of the CDR3 is TGTGCCATCACCCCGGGACAATCATCTGGTAATTCACCCCTCCACTTT. The encoded protein is CAITPGQSSGNSPLHF.

A remark on this clone: This same CDR3 is encoded by further DNA sequences in the sample. V is TRBV19 and J is TRBJ1-5; TRBD1 aligns across 9 bases. The J segment lost 4 bases and the V segment lost 6 bases, leaving 1 base of the junction unmatched. CDR3 length: 13 residues. Per germline, CDR1 LNHDA and CDR2 SQIVND (reference sequence). The CDR3 region has the DNA TGTGCCAGTAGAGGGACAGGGAATCAGCCCCAGCATTTT. This gives the protein CASRGTGNQPQHF. Complete variable domain (other parts from reference TRBV19 and TRBJ1-5): DGGITQSPKYLFRKEGQNVTLSCEQNLNHDAMYWYRQDPGQGLRLIYYSQIVNDFQKGDIAEGYSVSREKKESFPLTVTSAQKNPTAFYLCASRGTGNQPQHFGDGTRLSIL.

This clone came up a few times. The chain has TRBV7-7 and TRBJ2-1; 9 bases align to TRBD2. Looked up from germline, CDR1 is SSHAT and CDR2 is FNYEAQ (reference sequence). V shed 5 bases, J shed 7 bases, and the junction held 15 bases outside the gene matches. CDR3 length: 17 amino acids. The CDR3 coding sequence is TGTGCCAGCAGCCCTAGAGGGGTAGCGGGAGTAAATAATGAGCAGTTCTTC. It yields the protein CASSPRGVAGVNNEQFF.

CDR3 DNA: TGTGCCAGTAGTATAGGTACATACACCGGGGAGCTGTTTTTT. It specifies CASSIGTYTGELFF. The gene calls are TRBV19 and TRBJ2-2; D is unclear. This CDR3 is built from 14 residues. V lost 1 base, J lost 3 bases, and 6 bases lay in between. Per the germline V gene, CDR1 is LNHDA and CDR2 is SQIVND (reference sequence).

V usage is TRBV28 and J usage is TRBJ1-5, with D tentatively TRBD1 (6 bases). V gave up 8 bases and J gave up 4 bases, with 9 bases separating them. The length of the CDR3 is 12 residues. Germline CDR1 and CDR2: MDHEN and SYDVKM. This CDR3 is CASGTINQPQHF. CDR3 bases: TGTGCCAGCGGGACAATTAATCAGCCCCAGCATTTT.

The V call is TRBV6-4, the J call TRBJ2-1; D is possibly TRBD1 (6 bases). The V gene's germline CDR1 is MRHNA and CDR2 SNTAGT. The CDR3 totals 16 residues. Trimming removed 5 bases from V and 4 bases from J, with 18 bases in between. The CDR3 coding sequence is TGTGCCAGCAGTCCAGACAGGAGCCTCATATACAATGAGCAGTTCTTC. Encoded protein: CASSPDRSLIYNEQFF.

The chain combines TRBV18 with TRBJ2-2; either TRBD1 or TRBD2 may fit D (5 bases each). Germline CDR1 KGHSH, CDR2 LQKENI. This CDR3 is 14 amino acids long. V lost 4 bases to trimming and J lost 5 bases, with 11 bases between them. The CDR3 reads CASSLQGGTGELFF. The CDR3 DNA follows: TGTGCCAGCTCACTTCAGGGCGGGACCGGGGAGCTGTTTTTT.

This CDR3 is CAISDDRASGNTIYF. CDR3 DNA sequence: TGTGCCATCAGTGATGACAGGGCTTCTGGAAACACCATATATTTT. The V call is TRBV10-3, the J call TRBJ1-3; 7 bases are a match to TRBD1. V dropped 3 bases and J dropped 1; count of bases not matched to a gene: 3. Germline assignment: CDR1 ENHRY and CDR2 SYGVKD. This CDR3 has 15 residues.

The J gene is TRBJ2-5, the V gene TRBV7-3; D unclear. V shed 1 base and J shed 5 bases, with 8 bases lying between them. Germline-derived CDR1 and CDR2 are SGHTA and FQGTGA. The length of the CDR3 is 13 residues. The CDR3 nucleotides read TGTGCCAGCAGCTTAAGCCGCGAGGAGACCCAGTACTTC. It translates to CASSLSREETQYF.

This clone showed up just a few times. V and J are TRBV2 and TRBJ1-6; D remains unclear. There are 15 residues in the CDR3. The ends were cut back, 10 bases at V and 0 bases at J, with 13 bases in the middle. Germline V gene sequence: CDR1 SNHLY, CDR2 FYNNEI. The CDR3 bases are TGTGCCACCGATCCGGATAGCTCCTATAATTCACCCCTCCACTTT. Translating it yields CATDPDSSYNSPLHF.

The CDR3 is CASSPGGGRMYEQYF. DNA for the CDR3: TGTGCCAGCAGCCCTGGGGGGGGTCGTATGTACGAGCAGTACTTC. The J gene is TRBJ2-7, the V gene TRBV28, with 7 bases lining up with TRBD2. The CDR3 loop spans 15 amino acids. V gave up 6 bases and J gave up 4 bases; unmatched junction bases: 12. Germline V lookup: CDR1 MDHEN, CDR2 SYDVKM.

This chain links TRBV12-3 or TRBV12-4 with TRBJ1-4; D gene unclear. CDR3 length equals 12 residues. V lost 6 bases to trimming and J lost 8 bases, with 10 bases between them. CDR3 DNA: TGTGCCAGCAGACCCCCTGGAGAAAAACTGTTTTTT. It yields the protein CASRPPGEKLFF.

The J gene is TRBJ1-5, the V gene TRBV19; weak D call: TRBD1 (5 bases). Per germline, CDR1 LNHDA and CDR2 SQIVND (reference sequence). This CDR3 is 14 amino acids long. The V and J ends lost 7 bases and 2 bases respectively, with 12 bases between them. CDR3 nucleotides: TGTGCCAGTACCCGATGGGACGGCAATCAGCCCCAGCATTTT. It specifies CASTRWDGNQPQHF.

This clone has just one count. The chain carries TRBV2 and TRBJ2-1, with D tentatively TRBD2 (5 bases). The CDR3 has 13 amino acids. V was cut by 6 bases and J by 4 bases, with 10 bases left in between. Germline V CDR1 and CDR2: SNHLY, FYNNEI. CDR3 in DNA: TGTGCCAGCAGGGTGGGAGAATACAATGAGCAGTTCTTC. The encoded protein is CASRVGEYNEQFF.

The chain links TRBV3-1 (or the pseudogene TRBV3-2) to TRBJ1-2, with D perhaps TRBD1 (5 bases). The CDR3 extends over 14 amino acids. V was clipped by 5 bases and J by 5 bases, with 15 bases between them. Germline lookup yields CDR1 LGHDT and CDR2 YNNKEL (reference sequence). CDR3 residues: CASSLQRQNYGYTF. The CDR3 DNA reads as TGTGCCAGCAGCTTACAGAGACAGAATTATGGCTACACCTTC.